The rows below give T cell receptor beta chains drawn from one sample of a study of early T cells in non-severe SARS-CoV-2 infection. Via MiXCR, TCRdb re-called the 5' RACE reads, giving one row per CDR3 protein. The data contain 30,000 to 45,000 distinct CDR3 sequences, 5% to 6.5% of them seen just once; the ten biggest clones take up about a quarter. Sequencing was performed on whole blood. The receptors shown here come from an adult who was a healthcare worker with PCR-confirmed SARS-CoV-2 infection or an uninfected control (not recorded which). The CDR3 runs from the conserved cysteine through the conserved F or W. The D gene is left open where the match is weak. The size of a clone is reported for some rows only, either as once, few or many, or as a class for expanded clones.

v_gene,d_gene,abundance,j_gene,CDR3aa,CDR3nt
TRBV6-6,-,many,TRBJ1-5,CASSYPTGNQPQHF,TGTGCCAGCAGTTATCCGACTGGAAATCAGCCCCAGCATTTT
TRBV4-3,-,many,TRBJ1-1,CASSHGNTEAFF,TGCGCCAGCAGCCATGGGAACACTGAAGCTTTCTTT
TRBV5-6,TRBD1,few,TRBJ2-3,CASSKGQGADTQYF,TGTGCCAGCAGCAAGGGACAGGGGGCAGATACGCAGTATTTT
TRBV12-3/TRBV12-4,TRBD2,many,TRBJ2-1,CASSLAGTSGSRRNEQFF,TGTGCCAGCAGTTTAGCGGGGACCAGCGGGAGTCGTAGGAATGAGCAGTTCTTC
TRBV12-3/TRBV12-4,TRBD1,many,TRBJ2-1,CASRTQGFAADEQFF,TGTGCCAGCAGGACACAGGGGTTCGCGGCCGATGAGCAGTTCTTC
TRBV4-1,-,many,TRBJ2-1,CASSPAQGAAYNEQFF,TGCGCCAGCAGCCCCGCCCAGGGAGCAGCCTACAATGAGCAGTTCTTC
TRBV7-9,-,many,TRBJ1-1,CASSSTTGHTEAFF,TGTGCCAGCAGCTCGACCACTGGCCATACTGAAGCTTTCTTT
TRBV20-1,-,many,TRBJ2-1,CSASLGYNEQFF,TGCAGTGCTAGTCTGGGGTACAATGAGCAGTTCTTC
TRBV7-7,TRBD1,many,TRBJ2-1,CASSQTGGSYNEQFF,TGTGCTAGCAGCCAAACAGGGGGCTCCTACAATGAGCAGTTCTTC
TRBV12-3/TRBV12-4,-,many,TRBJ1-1,CASIPRRGNTEAFF,TGTGCCAGCATCCCCAGGAGAGGGAACACTGAAGCTTTCTTT
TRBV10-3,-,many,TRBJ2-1,CATARDLLDEQFF,TGTGCCACCGCCCGAGACCTCCTCGATGAGCAGTTCTTC
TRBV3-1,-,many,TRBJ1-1,CASSQGPGGGTEAFF,TGTGCCAGCAGCCAAGGGCCCGGGGGGGGCACTGAAGCTTTCTTT
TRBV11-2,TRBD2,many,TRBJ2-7,CASSYGLAYEQYF,TGTGCCAGCAGCTACGGACTAGCCTACGAGCAGTACTTC
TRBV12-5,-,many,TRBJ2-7,CASGLGRDYEQYF,TGTGCTAGTGGTTTGGGGCGGGACTACGAGCAGTACTTC
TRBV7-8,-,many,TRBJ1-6,CASSLVAQGNSPLHF,TGTGCCAGCAGCTTAGTCGCCCAGGGTAATTCACCCCTCCACTTT
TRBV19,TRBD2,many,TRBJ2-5,CASSNPGGKETQYF,TGTGCCAGTAGTAATCCCGGGGGGAAAGAGACCCAGTACTTC
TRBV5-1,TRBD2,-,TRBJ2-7,CASSFTSGTREQYF,TGCGCCAGCAGCTTTACTAGCGGGACGAGGGAGCAGTACTTC